Presented here are 28 T cell receptor beta chains from one specimen sequenced in a study of Graves' ophthalmopathy and Graves' hyperthyroidism. Amplification of the TCR beta CDR3 regions used RNA transcripts (as template). HTBI primers were employed in first-round RT-PCR, then a second-round multiplex PCR followed. TCRdb analysed the multiplex PCR reads with MiXCR anew, one entry per CDR3 protein. The sample has about 700,000 distinct CDR3 sequences; around 40% are singletons. Specimen: peripheral blood. The receptors derive from an adult man with Graves' ophthalmopathy.

This clonotype was recorded a few times. CDR3 sequence reads: CASSLGGFQYF. CDR3 DNA sequence: TGTGCCAGCAGTTTAGGGGGTTTCCAGTACTTC. The rearrangement links TRBV12-3 or TRBV12-4 to TRBJ2-5, with D uncertain. V was cut by 1 base and J by 10 bases, with 7 bases left in between. This CDR3 contains 11 residues.

This clonotype appeared a few times. The chain joins TRBV7-9 to TRBJ1-5, with D possibly TRBD1 on 5 matching bases. The CDR3 runs 13 residues. With 2 bases removed from V and 6 bases from J, the gap between germline ends came to 8 bases. CDR1 and CDR2 from the germline V gene are SEHNR and FQNEAQ (reference sequence). DNA of the CDR3: TGTGCCAGCAGCTTAAAGACAGTTCAGCCCCAGCATTTT. Residues: CASSLKTVQPQHF.

The chain uses TRBV7-3 and TRBJ1-1; 10 bases line up with TRBD1. The CDR3 sequence is 13 residues long. J gave up 7 bases and V 5 bases, and 4 bases lay outside the gene matches. The germline CDR1 and CDR2 sequences are SGHTA and FQGTGA. The CDR3 reads CASSRDRGHEAFF. CDR3 nucleotide sequence: TGTGCCAGCAGCAGAGACAGGGGGCATGAAGCTTTCTTT. The full variable domain, rest sourced from reference TRBV7-3 and TRBJ1-1, is GAGVSQTPSNKVTEKGKYVELRCDPISGHTALYWYRQSLGQGPEFLIYFQGTGAADDSGLPNDRFFAVRPEGSVSTLKIQRTERGDSAVYLCASSRDRGHEAFFGQGTRLTVV.

This clonotype has a count of ten or more. The chain couples TRBV6-2 or TRBV6-3 to TRBJ2-7, with D unclear. The CDR3 spans 11 residues. The ends were cut back, 7 bases at V and 5 bases at J, with 9 bases in the middle. Germline V gives CDR1 MNHEY, CDR2 SVGEGT. The CDR3 region is CASTDGDEQYF. The CDR3 coding sequence is TGTGCCAGCACGGACGGAGACGAGCAGTACTTC.

This rearrangement joins TRBV29-1 to TRBJ2-7, with D perhaps TRBD1 or TRBD2 (5 bases each). This CDR3 has 12 amino acids. The germline CDR1 and CDR2 sequences are SQVTM and ANQGSEA. Trimming took off 8 bases at V and 0 bases at J, with 11 bases between the two ends. The CDR3 DNA is TGCAGCCCCAGTGGGACCTCCTACGAGCAGTACTTC. Amino acid sequence: CSPSGTSYEQYF.

This clonotype was seen many times. The genes are TRBV24-1 and TRBJ2-6; D is perhaps TRBD2 (5 bases). In germline, CDR1 is KGHDR, CDR2 SFDVKD. The CDR3 length is 16 residues. Trimming removed 1 base from V and 2 bases from J, with 8 bases in between. The CDR3 bases are TGTGCCACCAGTGATTTCTCGGGGACTGGGGCCAACGTCCTGACTTTC. Translated: CATSDFSGTGANVLTF.

This chain links TRBV25-1 with TRBJ2-1; no reliable D call. Germline values: CDR1 MGHDK, CDR2 SYGVNS. The CDR3 loop spans 14 amino acids. Trimming took off 4 bases at V and 5 bases at J, with 12 bases between the two ends. The CDR3 reads CASSGPPGDNEQFF. CDR3 DNA sequence: TGTGCCAGCAGTGGCCCCCCAGGAGACAATGAGCAGTTCTTC.

V is TRBV29-1 and J is TRBJ2-4; TRBD1 matches at 12 bases. Germline-derived CDR1 and CDR2 are SQVTM and ANQGSEA. CDR3 length equals 11 residues. The J segment lost 15 bases and the V segment lost 6 bases, leaving 6 bases of the junction unmatched. The CDR3 DNA reads TGCAGCGTCCGGGACAGGGGGCTAAGGTACTTC. Translated, it gives CSVRDRGLRYF.

This clonotype has only a few counts. The chain uses TRBV9 and TRBJ1-2; 9 bases fit TRBD1. CDR3 length: 17 amino acids. The germline V gene has CDR1 SGDLS and CDR2 YYNGEE. Trimming took 5 bases from V and 6 from J; bases not matched to a gene: 17. The CDR3 DNA is TGTGCCAGCAGTCCAACCAAGACTACAGGGGGCAGGGATGGCTACACCTTC. This translates into CASSPTKTTGGRDGYTF.

Regarding this clonotype: The junction does not match germline at one end; this may be a read error. The chain carries TRBV7-2 and TRBJ1-1; 7 bases are shared with TRBD1. CDR3 length: 17 amino acids. Germline-derived CDR1 and CDR2 are SGHTA and FQGNSA. CDR3 residues: CASSPGGRAGGDTEAFF. CDR3 in DNA: TGCGCCAGCAGCCCCGGTGGTCGGGCAGGGGGGGACACTGAAGCTTTCTTT. The full variable domain, with the rest looked up from reference TRBV7-2 and TRBJ1-1, is GAGVSQSPSNKVTEKGKDVELRCDPISGHTALYWYRQSLGQGLEFLIYFQGNSAPDKSGLPSDRFSAERTGGSVSTLTIQRTQQEDSAVYLCASSPGGRAGGDTEAFFGQGTRLTVV.

The chain joins TRBV25-1 to TRBJ1-2; 8 bases agree with TRBD1. V was pared by 4 bases and J by 8 bases, with 12 bases of the junction left unmatched. The germline gives CDR1 MGHDK, CDR2 SYGVNS. The CDR3 is made up of 15 amino acids. As DNA, the CDR3 is TGTGCCAGCAGTGCGCACTTGACAGGGGCAGAGGGCTACACCTTC. This codes for CASSAHLTGAEGYTF.

This clonotype appeared a single time. An end of the junction differs from the germline gene, which may be a read error. The V call is TRBV7-2, the J call TRBJ1-4; unclear D gene. Germline V gene sequence: CDR1 SGHTA, CDR2 FQGNSA. The CDR3 sequence is 13 residues long. CDR3 coding DNA: TGTGCCAGCAGCTCGGGAGGGTCTGAAAAACTGGTTTTT. This encodes CASSSGGSEKLVF.

V gene TRBV20-1 combines with J gene TRBJ1-2; 7 nucleotides line up with TRBD1. Germline V gives CDR1 DFQATT, CDR2 SNEGSKA (reference sequence). CDR3 length: 16 residues. Germline trimming cut 4 bases from V and 5 bases from J; bases unmatched to any gene: 16. The CDR3 DNA reads as TGCAGTGCTATTGACAGGGAGGAGGGTCGGACTTATGGCTACACCTTC. As protein: CSAIDREEGRTYGYTF.

This clonotype was detected many times. The chain links TRBV7-8 to TRBJ2-2, with 7 bases identical to TRBD2. V dropped 4 bases and J dropped 1; count of bases not matched to a gene: 9. The CDR3 runs 17 residues. In germline, CDR1 is SGHVS, CDR2 FQNEAQ. CDR3 region: CASSSRASGLNTGELFF. In DNA form, the CDR3 reads TGTGCCAGCAGCTCACGGGCTAGCGGTTTGAACACCGGGGAGCTGTTTTTT.

V gene TRBV11-3 combines with J gene TRBJ2-2; 7 nucleotides align to TRBD2. The CDR3 sequence is 14 residues long. The germline V gene has CDR1 SGHNT and CDR2 YENEEA. The V segment lost 5 bases and the J segment 6 bases; nucleotides outside the gene matches: 6. CDR3 protein: CASSGGLGAGELFF. The CDR3 region has the DNA TGTGCCAGCAGCGGCGGACTAGGGGCCGGGGAGCTGTTTTTT.

This clonotype was detected many times. This chain links TRBV7-3 with TRBJ1-1; D gene unclear. V was clipped by 5 bases and J by 3 bases, with 10 bases between them. CDR3 length: 13 residues. The germline V gene encodes CDR1 SGHTA and CDR2 FQGTGA. CDR3 DNA: TGTGCCAGCAGCCAGGATAGTGACACTGAAGCTTTCTTT. Protein: CASSQDSDTEAFF.

This clonotype has only a few counts. This chain links TRBV12-3 or TRBV12-4 with TRBJ2-7; tentatively, D is TRBD1 or TRBD2 (5 bases each). The V and J ends lost 7 bases and 2 bases respectively, with 24 bases between them. The CDR3 totals 17 residues. The CDR3 region is CASIISLRPRDPYEQYF. The CDR3 DNA sequence: TGTGCCAGCATCATATCCCTCAGGCCGAGGGACCCCTACGAGCAGTACTTC.

There are a few counts of this clonotype. The chain couples TRBV20-1 to TRBJ1-5; TRBD1 matches 8 bases. The CDR3 contains 14 residues. Germline V gene lookup returns CDR1 DFQATT and CDR2 SNEGSKA (reference sequence). Unmatched junction bases numbered 7, after V lost 4 bases and J lost 5 bases. The CDR3 loop is CSATTDREDQPQHF. The CDR3 DNA sequence: TGCAGTGCTACCACGGACAGGGAGGATCAGCCCCAGCATTTT.

Turning to this clonotype: A read error may account for a junction end that differs from germline. V usage is TRBV29-1 and J usage is TRBJ2-7; 10 bases match TRBD1. Germline lookup yields CDR1 SQVTM and CDR2 ANQGSEA. CDR3 length equals 14 residues. The CDR3 coding sequence is TGCAGCGTGGAAGGGACAGGGGTGGCGAGTGAGCAGTACTTC. Encoded protein: CSVEGTGVASEQYF.

V is TRBV7-2 and J is TRBJ2-5; TRBD2 aligns across 9 bases. V shed 5 bases and J 4 bases; nucleotides not matched to a gene: 8. From germline, CDR1 is SGHTA and CDR2 FQGNSA. The CDR3 covers 15 residues. CDR3 loop: CASSGWSSGGETQYF. As DNA, the CDR3 is TGTGCCAGCAGCGGGTGGAGTAGCGGGGGAGAGACCCAGTACTTC.

The gene calls are TRBV7-2 and TRBJ2-7; a possible D gene is TRBD2 (5 bases). Germline V gene data show CDR1 as SGHTA and CDR2 as FQGNSA. The CDR3 runs to 14 residues. V was pared by 1 base and J by 5 bases, with 12 bases between. The CDR3 sequence: CASSLDFEGNEQYF. CDR3 sequence (DNA): TGTGCCAGCAGCTTAGATTTCGAGGGCAACGAGCAGTACTTC.

The chain has TRBV14 and TRBJ1-2; tentatively, D is TRBD1 (6 bases). Germline V gene data show CDR1 as SGHDN and CDR2 as FVKESK. The CDR3 extends over 16 amino acids. V was pared by 0 bases and J by 7 bases, with 18 bases between. CDR3 loop: CASSQEFRGAYGGYTF. The CDR3 coding sequence is TGTGCCAGCAGCCAAGAATTCCGGGGGGCGTATGGTGGCTACACCTTC.

The chain uses TRBV15 and TRBJ1-3; D not certain. V was pared by 0 bases and J by 8 bases, with 11 bases between. The CDR3 contains 14 residues. Germline loops: CDR1 LNHNV, CDR2 YYDKDF (reference sequence). In nucleotides, the CDR3 is TGTGCCACCAGCAGAGATAACTATGGCTACACCATATATTTT. Translated, it gives CATSRDNYGYTIYF.

Of note for this clonotype: A much more abundant neighbour one base away suggests this may be a read error. The rearrangement uses TRBV29-1 and TRBJ2-2, with D maybe TRBD2 (6 bases). The CDR3 runs to 14 residues. Germline V gene sequence: CDR1 SQVTM, CDR2 ANQGSEA. The V gene lost 6 bases and the J gene lost 1 base, with 12 bases spanning the gap. This CDR3 reads CSVSGSMNTGELFF. CDR3 in DNA: TGCAGCGTGAGCGGGTCCATGAACACCGGGGAGCTGTTTTTT.

In this sample, this clonotype turned up many times. DNA for the CDR3: TGTGCCACCAGTGACCGGAGCGACAGGGGCAGACAGCCCCAGCATTTT. The encoded protein is CATSDRSDRGRQPQHF. The chain recombines TRBV24-1 with TRBJ1-5, with 8 bases matching TRBD1. The CDR3 runs to 16 residues. CDR1 is KGHDR, CDR2 SFDVKD, per germline. J was trimmed by 7 bases and V by 4 bases; bases with no gene match: 11.

The genes are TRBV15 and TRBJ2-5, with no clear D. Near its end, the DNA agrees better with TRBJ2-1, so the J call may be wrong. This CDR3 comprises 15 residues. Germline V gene lookup returns CDR1 LNHNV and CDR2 YYDKDF (reference sequence). This chain's CDR3 is CATSRGKSSYNEQFF. CDR3 nucleotide sequence: TGTGCCACCAGCAGAGGGAAATCCTCCTACAATGAGCAGTTCTTC.

The genes are TRBV24-1 and TRBJ1-2, with a tentative D call TRBD1 (6 bases). Germline V lookup: CDR1 KGHDR, CDR2 SFDVKD. The CDR3 loop spans 14 amino acids. The V gene lost 9 bases and the J gene lost 6 bases, with 19 bases spanning the gap. In nucleotides, the CDR3 is TGTGCCACCTTCGGGGGCGGAGTTAATGATGGCTACACCTTC. It codes for CATFGGGVNDGYTF.

This chain uses TRBV6-2 or TRBV6-3 with TRBJ2-7; weak D call: TRBD2 (5 bases). Germline V gene lookup returns CDR1 MNHEY and CDR2 SVGEGT. Trimming removed 6 bases from V and 7 bases from J, with 25 bases in between. The CDR3 spans 16 residues. CDR3 in amino acids: CASSPRRWTTEGEQYF. Written as DNA, the CDR3 is TGTGCCAGCAGCCCGAGGAGGTGGACCACCGAGGGAGAGCAGTACTTC.